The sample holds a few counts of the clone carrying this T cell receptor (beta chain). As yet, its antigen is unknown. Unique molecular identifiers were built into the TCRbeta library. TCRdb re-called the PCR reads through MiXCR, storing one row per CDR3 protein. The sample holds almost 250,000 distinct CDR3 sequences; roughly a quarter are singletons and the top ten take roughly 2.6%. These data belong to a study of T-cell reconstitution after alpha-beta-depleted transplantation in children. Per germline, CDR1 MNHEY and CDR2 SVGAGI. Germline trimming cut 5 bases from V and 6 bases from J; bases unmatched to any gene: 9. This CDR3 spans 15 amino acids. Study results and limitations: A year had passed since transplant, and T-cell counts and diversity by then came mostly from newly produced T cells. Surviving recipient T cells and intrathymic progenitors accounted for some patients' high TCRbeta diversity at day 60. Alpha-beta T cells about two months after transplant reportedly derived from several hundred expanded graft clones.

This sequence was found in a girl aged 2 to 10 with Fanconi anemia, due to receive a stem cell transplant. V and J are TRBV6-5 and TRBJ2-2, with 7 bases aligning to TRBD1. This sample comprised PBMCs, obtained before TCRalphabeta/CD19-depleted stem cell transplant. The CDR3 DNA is TGTGCCAGCAGTAACGACAGGGTCGATTCCGGGGAGCTGTTTTTT. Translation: CASSNDRVDSGELFF.